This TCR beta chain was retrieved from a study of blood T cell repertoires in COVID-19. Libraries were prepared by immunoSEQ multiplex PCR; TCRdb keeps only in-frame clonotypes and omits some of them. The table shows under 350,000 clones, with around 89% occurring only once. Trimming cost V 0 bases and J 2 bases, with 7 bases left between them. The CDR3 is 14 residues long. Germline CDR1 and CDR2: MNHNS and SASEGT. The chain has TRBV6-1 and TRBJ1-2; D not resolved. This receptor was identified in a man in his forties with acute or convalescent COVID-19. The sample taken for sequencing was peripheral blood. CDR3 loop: CASSEAGRNYGYTF. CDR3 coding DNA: TGTGCCAGCAGTGAAGCCGGGAGGAACTATGGCTACACCTTC.